This TCR beta chain originates from a study of shared clonotypes between healthy human individuals. Study results and caveats: An effect of sequencing depth on clonotype sharing among donors was expected.

Deep-level settings were used for running the assay. Original processing methods: ImmunoSEQ supplied junction-only sequences lacking quality scores, so filtering was different. TCRdb's table, derived via immunoSEQ multiplex PCR, lists solely in-frame clones and lacks some. The DNA gave D and trimming, while V, J and clone size come from that table. Altogether 2 million or so clones are present, 85% to 95% being singletons, with the ten largest covering roughly 1%. In the naive CD8 group, cells lacked CD45RO and were positively selected for CCR7, so terminally differentiated effector memory CD45RA+ cells were left out. The germline CDR1 and CDR2 sequences are MGHRA and YSYEKL. This CDR3 region has 16 residues. V dropped 1 base and J dropped 5 bases, with 15 bases sitting between them. Worth noting for this clone: No antigen is known for it.

The chain carries TRBV4-1 and TRBJ2-1, with D possibly matching TRBD2 (6 bases). The sample taken for sequencing was naive CD8+ T cells sorted from blood. The clonotype was recovered from a man between 18 and 35 years old in good health. The CDR3 bases are TGCGCCAGCAGCCAAGGCAGGGTCGGACTACACAATGAGCAGTTCTTC. Translated, it gives CASSQGRVGLHNEQFF.